This T cell receptor beta chain came from a study of early T cells in non-severe SARS-CoV-2 infection. Overall study context: The chains were unpaired, and the sequenced material was bulk RNA from unsorted whole blood.

Study-level findings and limits: Comparison of clonotypes with VDJdb favored anti-spike CD8 responses while missing private and CD4 specificities.

The germline V gene encodes CDR1 SGHRS and CDR2 YFSETQ. The length of the CDR3 is 15 residues. Trimming stripped 0 bases from V and 3 bases from J, with 13 bases between. Unique molecular identifiers tagged individual cDNA molecules. TCRdb recomputed calls from the 5' RACE reads with MiXCR, one row per CDR3 protein. The data contain 65,000 to 75,000 distinct CDR3 sequences, around a tenth of them singletons. This clonotype was seen many times. Its antigen remains unidentified. This TCR came from an adult who was a healthcare worker with PCR-confirmed SARS-CoV-2 infection or an uninfected control (not recorded which). V gene TRBV5-1 combines with J gene TRBJ2-7; D is ambiguous. Sequencing was performed on whole blood. CDR3 in DNA: TGCGCCAGCAGCTTGGCCGTGGGCCGGTACTACGAGCAGTACTTC. Translated, it gives CASSLAVGRYYEQYF.